The 16 T cell receptor beta chains presented below share a single source sample, sequenced in a study of regulatory dendritic cells for organ transplantation. Libraries were prepared by immunoSEQ multiplex PCR; TCRdb keeps only in-frame clonotypes and omits some of them. Among approximately 11,000 clones listed, 75% were seen once. The antigens for these receptors are not known. CFSE-labeled sorted T cells met regulatory or mature dendritic cells for under 6 days. The specimen sequenced was memory CD4+ T cells from blood cultured with regulatory dendritic cells. This sample's subset: CD45RO+ memory T cells. These receptors were obtained from a human donor in good health.

The rearrangement joins TRBV6-1 to TRBJ1-3, with D possibly TRBD1 on 6 matching bases. The CDR3 runs to 15 residues. Germline assignment: CDR1 MNHNS and CDR2 SASEGT. The ends were cut back, 6 bases at V and 2 bases at J, with 14 bases in the middle. Written as DNA, the CDR3 is TGTGCCAGCAGCCGGGACATAGCCACTGGAAACACCATATATTTT. Amino acid sequence: CASSRDIATGNTIYF.

The DNA of the CDR3 is TGTGCCAGCAGCCTCGGGCAGGACTTAAATGAGCAGTTCTTC. Its translation: CASSLGQDLNEQFF. The rearrangement uses TRBV2 and TRBJ2-1, with D perhaps matching TRBD2 (5 bases). Deletions cut 6 bases from V and 7 bases from J, with 16 bases between. Germline V gene sequence: CDR1 SNHLY, CDR2 FYNNEI. CDR3 length equals 14 residues.

The chain links TRBV4-1 to TRBJ2-3, with TRBD2 as a possible D gene (6 bases). CDR3 length: 16 amino acids. The V gene's germline CDR1 is MGHRA and CDR2 YSYEKL. V dropped 4 bases and J dropped 1 base, with 15 bases sitting between them. The CDR3, as DNA: TGCGCCAGCAGCCGCCGCGGGGCGGAGGGCACAGATACGCAGTATTTT. This translates into CASSRRGAEGTDTQYF.

Written as DNA, the CDR3 is TGTGCCAGCAGCCAAGATCCGCACGGGGGGCGATCTGGGGCCAACGTCCTGACTTTC. Amino acid sequence: CASSQDPHGGRSGANVLTF. This sequence joins TRBV4-2 and TRBJ2-6; tentatively, D is TRBD2 (7 bases). Germline V gene lookup returns CDR1 LGHNA and CDR2 YNFKEQ. The CDR3 is 19 amino acids. The V and J ends lost 0 bases and 1 base respectively, with 16 bases between them.

The V call is TRBV6-5, the J call TRBJ2-2, with TRBD1 matching 11 bases. The CDR3 is 15 amino acids. V gave up 7 bases and J gave up 4 bases; unmatched junction bases: 5. Germline CDR1 and CDR2: MNHEY and SVGAGI. Written as DNA, the CDR3 is TGTGCCAGCAATGGACAGGGGGCGTCCACCGGGGAGCTGTTTTTT. This encodes CASNGQGASTGELFF.

The V gene is TRBV6-1, the J gene TRBJ1-1; 7 positions agree with TRBD1. The CDR3 runs 15 residues. The V and J ends lost 7 bases and 0 bases, in that order; junction bases with no gene match: 8. Germline V CDR1 and CDR2: MNHNS, SASEGT. In DNA form, the CDR3 reads TGTGCCAGCATCGGGACAGTATTACTGAACACTGAAGCTTTCTTT. Protein sequence: CASIGTVLLNTEAFF.

CDR3 bases: TGTGCCAGCAGCGTAGGGCCTACTAGCGGTGGGGCCAACGTCCTGACTTTC. Its protein product is CASSVGPTSGGANVLTF. The chain joins TRBV9 to TRBJ2-6; 8 bases are a match to TRBD2. The CDR3 consists of 17 residues. The V gene end was trimmed by 0 bases and the J gene end by 3 bases; junction bases not matched to a gene: 5. The germline V gene encodes CDR1 SGDLS and CDR2 YYNGEE.

The V call is TRBV4-1, the J call TRBJ2-6; D may be TRBD1 (6 bases). Per the germline V gene, CDR1 is MGHRA and CDR2 is YSYEKL. The CDR3 extends over 21 amino acids. V was trimmed by 1 base and J by 0 bases, leaving 22 bases between them. DNA of the CDR3: TGCGCCAGCAGCCAAGTTCCCCCATCCGGGACATTAGGCTCTGGGGCCAACGTCCTGACTTTC. Residues: CASSQVPPSGTLGSGANVLTF.

This chain's CDR3 is CASRPSAGSGNTIYF. DNA of the CDR3: TGTGCCAGCAGACCCTCCGCGGGGTCTGGAAACACCATATATTTT. J is TRBJ1-3 and V is TRBV9; D not resolved. Between the trimmed V and J ends, which lost 5 bases and 1 base, there was a span of 13 bases. Germline CDR1 SGDLS, CDR2 YYNGEE. This CDR3 is built from 15 residues.

The chain links TRBV5-6 to TRBJ2-5; D gene uncertain. The closer fit of TRBJ2-7 to the DNA end suggests the J call may be wrong. The CDR3 totals 11 residues. From germline, CDR1 is SGHDT and CDR2 YYEEEE. The CDR3 nucleotides are TGTGCCAGCAGCTCGAGCGACGAGCAGTACTTC. Its translation is CASSSSDEQYF.

This sequence joins TRBV12-5 and TRBJ2-7; TRBD1 aligns across 9 bases. V was clipped by 6 bases and J by 2 bases; unmatched bases: 5. The CDR3 loop spans 14 amino acids. Germline V gives CDR1 LGHNT, CDR2 FRNRAP. As DNA, the CDR3 is TGTGCTAGTGGGCGTGGACAGGGGACCTACGAGCAGTACTTC. Protein sequence: CASGRGQGTYEQYF.

The CDR3 reads CSVEEQGYEQYF. For the CDR3, the DNA is TGCAGCGTTGAGGAACAGGGTTACGAGCAGTACTTC. This chain joins TRBV29-1 and TRBJ2-7; a weak D match, TRBD1 (6 bases). Germline CDR1 SQVTM, CDR2 ANQGSEA. The germline V and J ends were trimmed by 3 bases and 4 bases, with 10 bases remaining between them. CDR3 size: 12 residues.

V gene TRBV5-1 combines with J gene TRBJ1-2; the match to TRBD1 covers 7 bases. Looked up from germline, CDR1 is SGHRS and CDR2 is YFSETQ. V shed 4 bases and J 0 bases; nucleotides not matched to a gene: 6. The CDR3 sequence is 15 residues long. The CDR3: CASSPGTETNYGYTF. In DNA form, the CDR3 reads TGCGCCAGCAGCCCCGGGACAGAGACTAACTATGGCTACACCTTC.

This sequence joins TRBV6-5 and TRBJ2-7; 7 nucleotides agree with TRBD1. Per the germline V gene, CDR1 is MNHEY and CDR2 is SVGAGI. This CDR3 spans 15 amino acids. With V trimmed by 3 bases and J by 4 bases, 9 bases remained unmatched. The CDR3 region has the DNA TGTGCCAGCAGTTATATTACAGGGGTTGGGTACGAGCAGTACTTC. It encodes CASSYITGVGYEQYF.

This clone is categorized as medium-sized (0.01 to 0.1%). This chain uses TRBV7-9 with TRBJ2-7; 11 nucleotides agree with TRBD1. Germline V gene sequence: CDR1 SEHNR, CDR2 FQNEAQ (reference sequence). V shed 4 bases, J shed 2 bases, and the junction held 4 bases outside the gene matches. The CDR3 sequence is 15 residues long. CDR3 coding DNA: TGTGCCAGCAGCTATGGGACAGGGGGGACCTACGAGCAGTACTTC. It specifies CASSYGTGGTYEQYF.

The rearrangement links TRBV7-2 to TRBJ1-1; D not certain. Trimming took 5 bases from V and 5 from J, leaving 9 bases between them. The CDR3 loop spans 12 amino acids. CDR1 and CDR2 (germline): SGHTA, FQGNSA. The CDR3 bases are TGTGCCAGCAGCCTGGAGGAGACTGAAGCTTTCTTT. Its translation is CASSLEETEAFF. Complete variable domain (other parts from reference TRBV7-2 and TRBJ1-1): GAGVSQSPSNKVTEKGKDVELRCDPISGHTALYWYRQSLGQGLEFLIYFQGNSAPDKSGLPSDRFSAERTGGSVSTLTIQRTQQEDSAVYLCASSLEETEAFFGQGTRLTVV.